This TCR beta chain was captured by sequencing in a study of shared clonotypes between healthy human individuals. Study-wide context: Two female and three male donors aged 18 to 49 were enrolled.

This was a deep-level run. In the sorted-subset replicate PCRs, approximately 200 ng DNA, roughly 30,000 T cell genomes, was used. Data came from immunoSEQ multiplex PCR; TCRdb stores just in-frame clones and leaves some out. Of more than 850,000 clones listed, 75% to 85% are singletons. Study-level points and caveats: The study sampled only blood, and tissue repertoires likely differ.

As to this clone: Its antigen remains unidentified.

Losses at the gene ends were 4 bases for V and 2 bases for J; bases not matched to a gene: 6. The germline CDR1 and CDR2 sequences are SGHRS and YFSETQ. The CDR3 is 15 amino acids. This chain connects TRBV5-1 to TRBJ2-3; 8 bases map to TRBD1. This TCR came from a man between 18 and 29 years old in good health. Some clones in this sample may be carry-over from other donors' samples. The sequenced sample consisted of memory CD4+ T cells from PBMCs. Sample subset: CD45RA-negative fraction. CDR3 in amino acids: CASSTGQGNTDTQYF. The CDR3 DNA follows: TGCGCCAGCAGCACCGGACAGGGAAACACAGATACGCAGTATTTT.